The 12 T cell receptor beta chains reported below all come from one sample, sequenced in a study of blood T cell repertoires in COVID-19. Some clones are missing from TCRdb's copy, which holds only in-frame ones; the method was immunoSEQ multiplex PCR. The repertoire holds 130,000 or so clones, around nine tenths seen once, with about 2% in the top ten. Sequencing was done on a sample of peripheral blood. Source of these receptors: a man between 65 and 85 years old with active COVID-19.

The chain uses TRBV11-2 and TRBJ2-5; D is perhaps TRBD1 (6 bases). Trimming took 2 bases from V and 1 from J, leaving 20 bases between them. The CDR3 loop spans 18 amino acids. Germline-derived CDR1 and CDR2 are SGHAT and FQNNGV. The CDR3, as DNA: TGTGCCAGCAGCTTAACCTCAGGGGCTACAAGCCCCCAAGAGACCCAGTACTTC. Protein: CASSLTSGATSPQETQYF.

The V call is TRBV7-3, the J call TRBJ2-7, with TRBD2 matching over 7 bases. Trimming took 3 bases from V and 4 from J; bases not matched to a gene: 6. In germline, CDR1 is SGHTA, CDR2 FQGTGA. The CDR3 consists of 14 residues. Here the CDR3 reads CASSLRREPYEQYF. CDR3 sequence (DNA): TGTGCCAGCAGCTTGCGGCGGGAGCCGTACGAGCAGTACTTC. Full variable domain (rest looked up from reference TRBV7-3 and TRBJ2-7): GAGVSQTPSNKVTEKGKYVELRCDPISGHTALYWYRQSLGQGPEFLIYFQGTGAADDSGLPNDRFFAVRPEGSVSTLKIQRTERGDSAVYLCASSLRREPYEQYFGPGTRLTVT.

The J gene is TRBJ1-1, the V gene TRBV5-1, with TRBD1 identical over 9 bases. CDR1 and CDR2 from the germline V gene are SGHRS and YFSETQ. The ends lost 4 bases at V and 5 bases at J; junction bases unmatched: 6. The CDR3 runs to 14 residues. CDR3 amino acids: CASSATGGLTEAFF. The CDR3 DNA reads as TGCGCCAGCAGCGCGACAGGGGGATTAACTGAAGCTTTCTTT.

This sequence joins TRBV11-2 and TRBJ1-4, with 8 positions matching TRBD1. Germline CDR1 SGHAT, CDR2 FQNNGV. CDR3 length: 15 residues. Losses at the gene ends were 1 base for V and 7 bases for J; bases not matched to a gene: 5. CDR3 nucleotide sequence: TGTGCCAGCAGCTTAGCCTCAGGGGGCTTTGAAAAACTGTTTTTT. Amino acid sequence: CASSLASGGFEKLFF.

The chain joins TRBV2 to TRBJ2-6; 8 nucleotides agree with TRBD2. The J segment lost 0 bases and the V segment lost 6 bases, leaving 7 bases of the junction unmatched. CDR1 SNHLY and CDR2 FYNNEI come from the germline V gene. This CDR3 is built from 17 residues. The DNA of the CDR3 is TGTGCCAGCAGCCGGGACGGGAGGGCCTCTGGGGCCAACGTCCTGACTTTC. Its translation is CASSRDGRASGANVLTF.

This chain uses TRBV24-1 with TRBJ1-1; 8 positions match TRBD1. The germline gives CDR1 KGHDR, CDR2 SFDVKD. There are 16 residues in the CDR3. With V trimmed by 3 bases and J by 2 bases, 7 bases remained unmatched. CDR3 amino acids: CATSDPRTGPNTEAFF. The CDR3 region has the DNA TGTGCCACCAGTGATCCCCGGACAGGGCCAAACACTGAAGCTTTCTTT.

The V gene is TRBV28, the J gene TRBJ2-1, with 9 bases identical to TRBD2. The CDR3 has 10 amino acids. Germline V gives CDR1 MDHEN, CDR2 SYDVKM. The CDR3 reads CSKSGREQFF. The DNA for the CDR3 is TGTAGTAAAAGCGGGAGGGAGCAGTTCTTC.

The CDR3 reads CATSQGTRRDYTF. CDR3 sequence (DNA): TGTGCCACCAGTCAGGGGACCCGACGCGACTACACCTTC. This rearrangement joins TRBV24-1 to TRBJ1-2, with a tentative D call TRBD1 (6 bases). CDR3 length: 13 amino acids. Germline V CDR1 and CDR2: KGHDR, SFDVKD. With 6 bases removed from V and 10 bases from J, the gap between germline ends came to 17 bases.

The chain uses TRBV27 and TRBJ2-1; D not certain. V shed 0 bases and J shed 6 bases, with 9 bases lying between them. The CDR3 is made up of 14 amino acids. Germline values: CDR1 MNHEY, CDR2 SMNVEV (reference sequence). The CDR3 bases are TGTGCCAGCAGTTTATCGGCTAGTCTCAATGAGCAGTTCTTC. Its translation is CASSLSASLNEQFF.

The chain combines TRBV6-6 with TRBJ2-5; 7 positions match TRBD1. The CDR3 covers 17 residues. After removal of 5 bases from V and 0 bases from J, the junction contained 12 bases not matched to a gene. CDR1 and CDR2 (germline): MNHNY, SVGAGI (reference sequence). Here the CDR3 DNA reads TGTGCCAGCAGTCCGGCGACCGGACAGGTCCACCAAGAGACCCAGTACTTC. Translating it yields CASSPATGQVHQETQYF.

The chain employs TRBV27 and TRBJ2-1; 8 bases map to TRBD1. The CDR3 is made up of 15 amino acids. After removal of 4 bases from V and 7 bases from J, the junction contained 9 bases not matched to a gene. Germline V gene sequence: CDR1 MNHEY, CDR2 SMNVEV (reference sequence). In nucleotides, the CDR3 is TGTGCCAGCAGTTCGACAGGGGTGGGTGAGAATGAGCAGTTCTTC. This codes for CASSSTGVGENEQFF.

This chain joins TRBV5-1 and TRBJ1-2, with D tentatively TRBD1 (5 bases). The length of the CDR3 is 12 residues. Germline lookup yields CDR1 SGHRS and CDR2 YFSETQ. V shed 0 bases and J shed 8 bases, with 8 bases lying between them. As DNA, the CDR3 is TGCGCCAGCAGCTTGGAAGGGGTCGGCTACACCTTC. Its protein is CASSLEGVGYTF.